Listed here are 25 T cell receptor beta chains from one sample, sequenced in a study of CD8+ T cells in alopecia areata. Extracted from the samples, RNA was reverse transcribed into cDNA to serve as the sequencing template. Sequencing was performed with immunoSEQ multiplex PCR; in TCRdb, only in-frame clones are kept and a portion is missing. Of some 170,000 clones detected, around 58% appear once; the ten largest clones hold 15% to 20%. Treatment meaning: oral pan-JAK inhibitor, 5-10 mg twice daily. The sequenced sample was CD4+ T cells sorted from blood, obtained between weeks 55 and 65, from a patient treated with tofacitinib. These receptors were obtained from a human donor with alopecia areata.

This chain uses TRBV14 with TRBJ2-3; 9 bases match TRBD1. The trim removed 4 bases at V and 2 bases at J, leaving 4 bases unmatched. The germline V gene has CDR1 SGHDN and CDR2 FVKESK. This CDR3 comprises 15 residues. The CDR3 DNA follows: TGTGCCAGCAGCCCTGGACAGGGGTTCACAGATACGCAGTATTTT. This codes for CASSPGQGFTDTQYF.

The genes are TRBV18 and TRBJ2-5; D is possibly TRBD2 (6 bases). The ends were cut back, 3 bases at V and 5 bases at J, with 10 bases in the middle. Looked up from germline, CDR1 is KGHSH and CDR2 is LQKENI. The length of the CDR3 is 13 residues. CDR3 sequence reads: CASSPAGQETQYF. In DNA, the CDR3 is TGTGCCAGCTCACCGGCGGGGCAGGAGACCCAGTACTTC.

The sample holds a few counts of this clone. The chain uses TRBV25-1 and TRBJ1-1; 8 nucleotides line up with TRBD1. Per germline, CDR1 MGHDK and CDR2 SYGVNS. V lost 0 bases to trimming and J lost 5 bases; unmatched junction nucleotides: 5. The length of the CDR3 is 15 residues. The CDR3 sequence is CASSEYVGDRTEAFF. The DNA for the CDR3 is TGTGCCAGCAGTGAATATGTAGGGGACAGGACTGAAGCTTTCTTT.

The chain is built from TRBV30 and TRBJ1-2; D is unclear. The CDR3 runs 11 residues. Germline V lookup: CDR1 GTSNPN, CDR2 SVGIG (reference sequence). V lost 0 bases, J lost 6 bases, and 5 bases lay in between. In nucleotides, the CDR3 is TGTGCCTGGAGTGTACCGGATGGCTACACCTTC. Protein sequence: CAWSVPDGYTF.

The V and J genes are TRBV29-1 and TRBJ1-1, with D perhaps TRBD1 (5 bases). Looked up from germline, CDR1 is SQVTM and CDR2 is ANQGSEA. The germline V and J ends were trimmed by 3 bases and 4 bases, with 12 bases remaining between them. CDR3 length equals 13 residues. The CDR3 bases are TGCAGCGTTGATCAGCTTAGGGGCACTGAAGCTTTCTTT. Translation: CSVDQLRGTEAFF.

This clone was counted at least ten times. This rearrangement joins TRBV7-9 to TRBJ1-6; tentatively, D is TRBD1 (5 bases). Trimming removed 0 bases from V and 7 bases from J, with 7 bases in between. CDR3 size: 14 residues. Germline V lookup: CDR1 SEHNR, CDR2 FQNEAQ (reference sequence). CDR3: CASSLAGANSPLHF. The CDR3 nucleotides are TGTGCCAGCAGCTTAGCAGGGGCCAATTCACCCCTCCACTTT.

The chain combines TRBV2 with TRBJ2-6, with TRBD1 matching 8 bases. CDR3 length: 16 amino acids. With V trimmed by 6 bases and J by 2 bases, 6 bases remained unmatched. Germline CDR1 and CDR2: SNHLY and FYNNEI. The CDR3 spells CASSANRGAGANVLTF. The CDR3 DNA reads as TGTGCCAGCAGCGCCAACAGGGGGGCTGGGGCCAACGTCCTGACTTTC.

This clone was recorded only once. The chain joins TRBV7-2 to TRBJ1-4; the D is unclear. V was clipped by 6 bases and J by 11 bases, with 19 bases between them. Germline lookup yields CDR1 SGHTA and CDR2 FQGNSA. The length of the CDR3 is 14 residues. Here the CDR3 DNA reads TGTGCCAGCAGATTGGATAGACGGGCCGGCAAACTGTTTTTT. As protein: CASRLDRRAGKLFF.

The V and J genes are TRBV6-5 and TRBJ2-5; D remains unclear. With 0 bases removed from V and 1 base from J, the gap between germline ends came to 9 bases. This CDR3 is 15 amino acids long. Germline loops: CDR1 MNHEY, CDR2 SVGAGI. CDR3 sequence (DNA): TGTGCCAGCAGTTACTCCGGACGGTCCCAAGAGACCCAGTACTTC. Its translation is CASSYSGRSQETQYF.

DNA for the CDR3: TGCGCCAGCAGCCAACAGGGTTTTAGTGCTGAAGCTTTCTTT. Protein: CASSQQGFSAEAFF. This chain connects TRBV5-1 to TRBJ1-1, with TRBD1 as a possible D gene (6 bases). V dropped 4 bases and J dropped 6 bases, with 16 bases sitting between them. The CDR3 runs to 14 residues. From germline, CDR1 is SGHRS and CDR2 YFSETQ.

Concerning this clone itself: The same CDR3 arises from other DNA sequences in this sample as well. The chain joins TRBV29-1 to TRBJ2-3, with D possibly matching TRBD1 (5 bases). Trimming shortened V by 4 bases and J by 3 bases, and 11 bases separated the two germline ends. The V gene's germline CDR1 is SQVTM and CDR2 ANQGSEA. This CDR3 has 13 amino acids. This CDR3 reads CSVVGRATDTQYF. In DNA form, the CDR3 reads TGCAGCGTTGTCGGCAGGGCGACAGATACGCAGTATTTT.

V gene TRBV4-1 combines with J gene TRBJ1-6; TRBD1 might be the D (5 bases). Germline loops: CDR1 MGHRA, CDR2 YSYEKL. The V gene lost 1 base and the J gene lost 9 bases, with 16 bases spanning the gap. This CDR3 region has 16 residues. As DNA, the CDR3 is TGCGCCAGCAGCCAAGGGGACCGGGGGGGAAGTTCACCCCTCCACTTT. Protein sequence: CASSQGDRGGSSPLHF.

The V call is TRBV9, the J call TRBJ1-1; 7 nucleotides match TRBD1. The CDR3 contains 14 residues. The germline V gene encodes CDR1 SGDLS and CDR2 YYNGEE. V lost 1 base to trimming and J lost 4 bases; unmatched junction nucleotides: 4. As DNA, the CDR3 is TGTGCCAGCAGCGTAATCGGGACAGTCACTGAAGCTTTCTTT. It codes for CASSVIGTVTEAFF.

V is TRBV7-2 and J is TRBJ1-1; D gene unclear. Germline values: CDR1 SGHTA, CDR2 FQGNSA. The V and J ends lost 5 bases and 4 bases respectively, with 11 bases between them. There are 13 residues in the CDR3. CDR3 bases: TGTGCCAGCAGCCTCCGGACTTCCACTGAAGCTTTCTTT. Translated: CASSLRTSTEAFF.

The V call is TRBV11-2, the J call TRBJ2-3; perhaps TRBD2 as D (7 bases). Germline values: CDR1 SGHAT, CDR2 FQNNGV. The CDR3 has 15 residues. Trimming stripped 5 bases from V and 5 bases from J, with 17 bases between. The CDR3, as DNA: TGTGCCAGCAGCCAGCTCGGGGGGCGCGGAGATACGCAGTATTTT. This gives the protein CASSQLGGRGDTQYF.

This clone was seen once. The chain combines TRBV19 with TRBJ2-1, with D possibly matching TRBD2 (6 bases). Germline V CDR1 and CDR2: LNHDA, SQIVND (reference sequence). This CDR3 spans 13 amino acids. Trimming pared 7 bases from V and 7 bases from J, leaving 14 bases between. CDR3 sequence (DNA): TGTGCCAGTAAGCAGGGAGGTATGAATGAGCAGTTCTTC. Protein: CASKQGGMNEQFF.

The V and J genes are TRBV7-3 and TRBJ2-5; D not resolved. CDR1 and CDR2 (germline): SGHTA, FQGTGA. The CDR3 contains 14 residues. V was cut by 1 base and J by 0 bases, with 6 bases left in between. This CDR3 is CASSLSPDQETQYF. CDR3 in DNA: TGTGCCAGCAGCTTAAGCCCGGACCAAGAGACCCAGTACTTC.

The CDR3 sequence is CASSRWAEEAFF. The CDR3 DNA sequence: TGTGCCAGCAGTAGATGGGCGGAGGAAGCTTTCTTT. This chain links TRBV27 with TRBJ1-1; D is unresolved. CDR3 length: 12 amino acids. Germline V gene data show CDR1 as MNHEY and CDR2 as SMNVEV (reference sequence). Trimming took off 5 bases at V and 8 bases at J, with 12 bases between the two ends.

The chain joins TRBV5-1 to TRBJ1-1; perhaps TRBD1 as D (6 bases). CDR1 SGHRS and CDR2 YFSETQ come from the germline V gene. The CDR3 consists of 15 residues. Trimming stripped 3 bases from V and 0 bases from J, with 12 bases between. Written as DNA, the CDR3 is TGCGCCAGCAGCTACACGACAGGAATGAACACTGAAGCTTTCTTT. Protein sequence: CASSYTTGMNTEAFF.

This clone was seen a handful of times. V gene TRBV2 combines with J gene TRBJ2-2; possibly TRBD1 for D (5 bases). Deletions cut 6 bases from V and 2 bases from J, with 10 bases between. CDR3 length equals 14 residues. Germline lookup yields CDR1 SNHLY and CDR2 FYNNEI. The CDR3 protein is CASRVDSNTGELFF. The CDR3 DNA reads TGTGCCAGCAGGGTAGACAGTAACACCGGGGAGCTGTTTTTT.

Of note for this clone: The same CDR3 can be traced to other DNA sequences in this sample. J is TRBJ1-2 and V is TRBV2; no clear D. Germline CDR1 reads SNHLY; CDR2 reads FYNNEI. V lost 1 base and J lost 5, with 2 bases in between. The CDR3 has 11 residues. The CDR3, as DNA: TGTGCCAGCAGTGAAGGGTATGGCTACACCTTC. This encodes CASSEGYGYTF.

The chain carries TRBV30 and TRBJ1-1; TRBD1 might be the D (5 bases). The V gene's germline CDR1 is GTSNPN and CDR2 SVGIG (reference sequence). The V and J ends lost 3 bases and 0 bases respectively, with 8 bases between them. The CDR3 loop spans 13 amino acids. CDR3 sequence (DNA): TGTGCCTGGAGGACAGAACTGAACACTGAAGCTTTCTTT. It codes for CAWRTELNTEAFF.

J is TRBJ1-2 and V is TRBV15; 9 bases line up with TRBD1. The CDR3 has 13 residues. V was clipped by 3 bases and J by 4 bases; unmatched bases: 0. Germline-derived CDR1 and CDR2 are LNHNV and YYDKDF (reference sequence). CDR3 coding DNA: TGTGCCACCAGCAGGACAGGGGGCTATGGCTACACCTTC. Residues: CATSRTGGYGYTF.

V gene TRBV5-1 combines with J gene TRBJ2-2; perhaps TRBD1 as D (6 bases). This CDR3 has 14 amino acids. The V gene's germline CDR1 is SGHRS and CDR2 YFSETQ. The V end lost 4 bases, the J end lost 4 bases, and 11 bases lay between the germline ends. The CDR3 DNA reads as TGCGCCAGCAGCCGACAGGACAGCACCGGGGAGCTGTTTTTT. Translated: CASSRQDSTGELFF.

This clone was detected a few times. Within the sample, other DNA sequences also encode this same CDR3. V and J are TRBV29-1 and TRBJ1-2; a weak D match, TRBD1 (6 bases). V shed 4 bases and J shed 2 bases, with 8 bases lying between them. The CDR3 spans 12 residues. The germline V gene has CDR1 SQVTM and CDR2 ANQGSEA. The CDR3, as DNA: TGCAGCGTTGTCCAGGGGAACTATGGCTACACCTTC. Translating gives CSVVQGNYGYTF.